This TCR beta chain was obtained from a study of blood T cell repertoires in COVID-19. Authors' analysis steps: Cell counts per sample came from amplifying reference gene primers. Sequencing was performed with immunoSEQ multiplex PCR; in TCRdb, only in-frame clones are kept and a portion is missing. V, J and clone size reflect that table, while D and trimming were determined from the DNA. The sample shows approximately 210,000 clones, roughly four fifths of them seen only once. V lost 0 bases and J 4 bases, leaving 12 bases between the germline ends. CDR3 size: 15 residues. In germline, CDR1 is LGHNA, CDR2 YSLEER.

The specimen was PBMCs or T cells enriched from blood (not recorded which). The clonotype comes from a woman aged 60-75 years who had recovered from COVID-19. V usage is TRBV4-3 and J usage is TRBJ1-2; perhaps TRBD1 as D (5 bases). The CDR3 region is CASSQDRRVRYGYTF. The DNA of the CDR3 is TGCGCCAGCAGCCAAGATCGCAGGGTACGCTATGGCTACACCTTC.